What follows are 12 T cell receptor beta chains derived from one specimen sequenced in a study of cytomegalovirus exposure and HLA in healthy donors. Use of 60 Vbeta and 13 Jbeta primers characterized the PCR. Generated by immunoSEQ multiplex PCR, the TCRdb table keeps only in-frame clones and is missing some. The sample consists of 110,000 to 150,000 clones, around four fifths of them appearing once. The specimen sequenced was PBMCs. The receptors originated from a woman aged 60 to 75 in good health and CMV-seropositive.

The chain combines TRBV7-2 with TRBJ1-5, with 10 positions matching TRBD1. The junction had 5 bases not matched to a gene; V was cut back by 5 bases and J by 1 base. The CDR3 has 16 residues. CDR1 SGHTA and CDR2 FQGNSA come from the germline V gene. The CDR3 region is CASSHRDRGSNQPQHF. CDR3 in DNA: TGTGCCAGCAGCCACCGGGACAGGGGCAGCAATCAGCCCCAGCATTTT.

The chain is built from TRBV18 and TRBJ2-1, with TRBD2 identical over 10 bases. The CDR3 extends over 16 amino acids. V was pared by 3 bases and J by 7 bases, with 9 bases of the junction left unmatched. CDR1 and CDR2 from the germline V gene are KGHSH and LQKENI. This chain's CDR3 is CASSPGLAFSGNEQFF. The CDR3 DNA follows: TGTGCCAGCTCACCGGGACTAGCGTTCTCAGGGAATGAGCAGTTCTTC.

The chain has TRBV18 and TRBJ2-6; D is unresolved. Per germline, CDR1 KGHSH and CDR2 LQKENI. Trimming removed 6 bases from V and 1 base from J, with 13 bases in between. The CDR3 covers 16 residues. The CDR3 spells CASSLSGFSGANVLTF. As DNA, the CDR3 is TGTGCCAGCTCTCTCTCCGGTTTTTCTGGGGCCAACGTCCTGACTTTC.

The genes are TRBV14 and TRBJ2-4; 8 nucleotides line up with TRBD2. V trimming: 3 bases; J trimming: 6 bases; junction bases outside the gene matches: 4. From germline, CDR1 is SGHDN and CDR2 FVKESK. The CDR3 contains 14 residues. CDR3 loop: CASSHGGGGNIQYF. For the CDR3, the DNA is TGTGCCAGCAGCCACGGGGGGGGAGGAAACATTCAGTACTTC.

The chain couples TRBV27 to TRBJ1-4; D remains ambiguous. V lost 5 bases and J lost 8, with 12 bases in between. Germline V gives CDR1 MNHEY, CDR2 SMNVEV (reference sequence). This CDR3 is 13 amino acids long. CDR3 amino acids: CASSLRGLEKLFF. The CDR3 DNA reads as TGTGCCAGCAGTCTCCGAGGGTTAGAAAAACTGTTTTTT.

The chain joins TRBV28 to TRBJ1-3; no reliable D call. V lost 5 bases to trimming and J lost 0 bases, with 11 bases between them. This CDR3 spans 15 amino acids. Germline CDR1 reads MDHEN; CDR2 reads SYDVKM. CDR3 amino acids: CASSPYEDSGNTIYF. DNA for the CDR3: TGTGCCAGCAGTCCCTATGAGGACTCTGGAAACACCATATATTTT. The full variable domain, in which reference TRBV28 and TRBJ1-3 provide the parts outside the CDR3, is DVKVTQSSRYLVKRTGEKVFLECVQDMDHENMFWYRQDPGLGLRLIYFSYDVKMKEKGDIPEGYSVSREKKERFSLILESASTNQTSMYLCASSPYEDSGNTIYFGEGSWLTVV.

The genes are TRBV7-8 and TRBJ2-1; no clear D gene. The V gene lost 5 bases and the J gene lost 5 bases, with 13 bases spanning the gap. This CDR3 comprises 14 residues. CDR1 is SGHVS, CDR2 FQNEAQ, per germline. The CDR3 reads CASSNRVSHNEQFF. The CDR3, as DNA: TGTGCCAGCAGCAACCGGGTCTCACACAATGAGCAGTTCTTC. Based on the CDR3 plus reference TRBV7-8 and TRBJ2-1, the full variable domain is GAGVSQSPRYKVAKRGQDVALRCDPISGHVSLFWYQQALGQGPEFLTYFQNEAQLDKSGLPSDRFFAERPEGSVSTLKIQRTQQEDSAVYLCASSNRVSHNEQFFGPGTRLTVL.

The chain is built from TRBV7-9 and TRBJ2-3; D is unresolved. V shed 3 bases and J shed 1 base, with 14 bases lying between them. Germline V lookup: CDR1 SEHNR, CDR2 FQNEAQ (reference sequence). The length of the CDR3 is 16 residues. CDR3 DNA: TGTGCCAGCAGCTTGGTTATCCTAGGTGGCACAGATACGCAGTATTTT. Protein product: CASSLVILGGTDTQYF.

This clone was seen a handful of times. The rearrangement uses TRBV7-3 and TRBJ1-5; TRBD1 is a possible D gene (5 bases). The CDR3 is 14 amino acids. V lost 0 bases and J 6 bases, leaving 9 bases between the germline ends. Germline V gene sequence: CDR1 SGHTA, CDR2 FQGTGA. The chain's CDR3 is CASSLTQGGQPQHF. In DNA, the CDR3 is TGTGCCAGCAGCTTAACCCAGGGCGGTCAGCCCCAGCATTTT.

The CDR3 region has the DNA TGTGCCAGCAGTGAAGCTCCTTCCGGGACAGGGTTAATTTGGTATCAGCCCCAGCATTTT. Translating gives CASSEAPSGTGLIWYQPQHF. The rearrangement uses TRBV6-1 and TRBJ1-5; 9 nucleotides align to TRBD1. Trimming cost V 0 bases and J 5 bases; bases outside gene matches: 17. In germline, CDR1 is MNHNS, CDR2 SASEGT. This CDR3 has 20 amino acids.

The gene calls are TRBV5-4 and TRBJ2-7; 11 bases match TRBD1. The CDR3 is 14 amino acids. The J segment lost 9 bases and the V segment lost 3 bases, leaving 8 bases of the junction unmatched. Germline V gives CDR1 SGHNT, CDR2 YYREEE (reference sequence). CDR3: CASSSDRGLYRQYF. Written as DNA, the CDR3 is TGTGCCAGCAGCTCGGACAGGGGGCTGTATCGGCAGTACTTC. The variable domain in full, with the rest retrieved from reference TRBV5-4 and TRBJ2-7, is ETGVTQSPTHLIKTRGQQVTLRCSSQSGHNTVSWYQQALGQGPQFIFQYYREEENGRGNFPPRFSGLQFPNYSSELNVNALELDDSALYLCASSSDRGLYRQYFGPGTRLTVT.

The J gene is TRBJ2-7, the V gene TRBV7-8, with D unclear. Germline V gene sequence: CDR1 SGHVS, CDR2 FQNEAQ. Between the trimmed V and J ends, which lost 1 base and 12 bases, there was a span of 16 bases. This CDR3 comprises 13 residues. The CDR3, as DNA: TGTGCCAGCAGCTTAGTTGGGCCCACGATCCCGTACTTC. It codes for CASSLVGPTIPYF.